What follows are 29 T cell receptor beta chains derived from one specimen sequenced in a study of cytomegalovirus exposure and HLA in healthy donors. The PCR used 60 Vbeta and 13 Jbeta primers. Measured with immunoSEQ multiplex PCR; TCRdb has only the in-frame clones, and not every one. The data hold about 200,000 clones, with around 77% observed a single time. Source material: PBMCs. All receptors derive from a woman younger than 45 in good health and CMV-seronegative.

The chain employs TRBV5-1 and TRBJ1-1; TRBD1 is a possible D gene (6 bases). Germline CDR1 and CDR2: SGHRS and YFSETQ. Trimming removed 0 bases from V and 3 bases from J, with 9 bases in between. The CDR3 is made up of 14 amino acids. The CDR3 loop reads CASSLEAGDTEAFF. CDR3 nucleotides: TGCGCCAGCAGCTTGGAGGCAGGGGACACTGAAGCTTTCTTT. Full variable domain (outside the CDR3, taken from reference TRBV5-1 and TRBJ1-1): KAGVTQTPRYLIKTRGQQVTLSCSPISGHRSVSWYQQTPGQGLQFLFEYFSETQRNKGNFPGRFSGRQFSNSRSEMNVSTLELGDSALYLCASSLEAGDTEAFFGQGTRLTVV.

This clone was counted only a few times. The V gene is TRBV7-8, the J gene TRBJ2-3; the match to TRBD2 covers 10 bases. Germline V lookup: CDR1 SGHVS, CDR2 FQNEAQ. J lost 0 bases, V lost 4 bases, and 10 bases had no gene match. CDR3 size: 18 residues. CDR3 DNA sequence: TGTGCCAGCAGCTCTGGAGCTAGCGGGGGCCTCAGCACAGATACGCAGTATTTT. Translation gives CASSSGASGGLSTDTQYF.

This chain uses TRBV7-8 with TRBJ1-2; 7 positions agree with TRBD1. Losses at the gene ends were 9 bases for V and 2 bases for J; bases not matched to a gene: 12. The germline V gene encodes CDR1 SGHVS and CDR2 FQNEAQ. The CDR3 spans 15 residues. CDR3 DNA sequence: TGTGCCAGTACATTCAGGGGGACGAGAAACTATGGCTACACCTTC. Protein product: CASTFRGTRNYGYTF.

V is TRBV18 and J is TRBJ2-3; TRBD2 aligns across 7 bases. This CDR3 contains 14 residues. V shed 3 bases and J 5 bases; nucleotides not matched to a gene: 5. Germline-derived CDR1 and CDR2 are KGHSH and LQKENI. The CDR3: CASSPRVAGDTQYF. CDR3 in DNA: TGTGCCAGCTCACCCCGGGTAGCGGGAGATACGCAGTATTTT.

This sequence joins TRBV27 and TRBJ2-2; D perhaps matches TRBD1 (6 bases). Germline CDR1 and CDR2: MNHEY and SMNVEV (reference sequence). Trimming took off 6 bases at V and 4 bases at J, with 15 bases between the two ends. This CDR3 contains 15 residues. The CDR3 DNA reads TGTGCCAGCAGAAGTGGGCAGGGGACCACCGGGGAGCTGTTTTTT. Translation gives CASRSGQGTTGELFF.

The CDR3 DNA reads as TGTGCCAGCAGCCACCTTACTGGACAGGGGATAGATACGCAGTATTTT. Its translation: CASSHLTGQGIDTQYF. V usage is TRBV5-5 and J usage is TRBJ2-3, with 9 bases that match TRBD1. Trimming took 4 bases from V and 5 from J; bases not matched to a gene: 11. Germline values: CDR1 SGHKS, CDR2 YYEKEE (reference sequence). This CDR3 region has 16 residues.

V is TRBV27 and J is TRBJ2-3; 8 bases agree with TRBD2. The junction had 16 bases not matched to a gene; V was cut back by 3 bases and J by 5 bases. This CDR3 contains 18 residues. CDR1 is MNHEY and CDR2 is SMNVEV in the germline V gene (reference sequence). CDR3 amino acids: CASSFLREGPLWRDTQYF. The CDR3 DNA is TGTGCCAGCAGTTTCTTACGGGAGGGCCCCCTCTGGAGAGATACGCAGTATTTT.

The chain employs TRBV7-8 and TRBJ2-5, with D unclear. Trimming removed 1 base at V and 5 bases at J, with 8 bases between. Germline assignment: CDR1 SGHVS and CDR2 FQNEAQ. The CDR3 loop spans 13 amino acids. This CDR3 is CASSLGHMETQYF. Written as DNA, the CDR3 is TGTGCCAGCAGCTTAGGTCACATGGAGACCCAGTACTTC.

The V and J genes are TRBV9 and TRBJ2-5, with TRBD2 matching over 14 bases. The CDR3 is made up of 16 amino acids. The V and J ends lost 3 bases and 5 bases, in that order; junction bases with no gene match: 6. The germline gives CDR1 SGDLS, CDR2 YYNGEE. The CDR3 region has the DNA TGTGCCAGCAGCGGGACTAGCGGGGGGCCTTACGAGACCCAGTACTTC. Its translation is CASSGTSGGPYETQYF.

This chain connects TRBV30 to TRBJ2-5; 7 bases are shared with TRBD2. The CDR3 loop spans 14 amino acids. The junction had 11 bases not matched to a gene; V was cut back by 8 bases and J by 2 bases. The V gene's germline CDR1 is GTSNPN and CDR2 SVGIG (reference sequence). As DNA, the CDR3 is TGTGCCGCCACTAACATAGCGGGTCAAGAGACCCAGTACTTC. It specifies CAATNIAGQETQYF.

This clone was detected only once. The rearrangement links TRBV19 to TRBJ2-1, with D unclear. There are 13 residues in the CDR3. Looked up from germline, CDR1 is LNHDA and CDR2 is SQIVND (reference sequence). V lost 6 bases, J lost 4 bases, and 10 bases lay in between. The CDR3 region is CASSLTAYNEQFF. The CDR3 bases are TGTGCCAGTAGCCTTACAGCTTACAATGAGCAGTTCTTC.

This clone was detected once. The gene calls are TRBV11-2 and TRBJ2-5, with D tentatively TRBD2 (6 bases). The ends were cut back, 1 base at V and 2 bases at J, with 11 bases in the middle. The length of the CDR3 is 15 residues. Germline lookup yields CDR1 SGHAT and CDR2 FQNNGV. This CDR3 is CASSLGLREQETQYF. The CDR3 DNA follows: TGTGCCAGCAGCTTAGGTTTGCGGGAACAAGAGACCCAGTACTTC.

This clone was detected once. The V gene is TRBV7-9, the J gene TRBJ2-1; TRBD2 agrees at 12 bases. The V and J ends lost 3 bases and 4 bases, in that order; junction bases with no gene match: 7. The CDR3 is 17 amino acids. The V gene's germline CDR1 is SEHNR and CDR2 FQNEAQ (reference sequence). CDR3 protein: CASSFLLAGGPYNEQFF. For the CDR3, the DNA is TGTGCCAGCAGCTTCTTACTAGCGGGGGGCCCATACAATGAGCAGTTCTTC.

This chain joins TRBV2 and TRBJ2-5, with a tentative D call TRBD2 (5 bases). The germline gives CDR1 SNHLY, CDR2 FYNNEI. Trimming removed 4 bases from V and 5 bases from J, with 5 bases in between. The CDR3 contains 11 residues. CDR3 region: CASSGGETQYF. In DNA form, the CDR3 reads TGTGCCAGCAGTGGAGGGGAGACCCAGTACTTC.

This chain joins TRBV11-2 and TRBJ1-1, with 10 nucleotides matching TRBD1. CDR1 is SGHAT and CDR2 is FQNNGV in the germline V gene. V trimming: 6 bases; J trimming: 6 bases; junction bases outside the gene matches: 10. The CDR3 is 15 amino acids. The DNA of the CDR3 is TGTGCCAGCAGGGCTCCGGGACAGGGGTCCCCTGAAGCTTTCTTT. Its protein is CASRAPGQGSPEAFF.

The V gene is TRBV7-2, the J gene TRBJ2-5; possibly TRBD1 for D (6 bases). The CDR3 has 16 amino acids. CDR1 is SGHTA, CDR2 FQGNSA, per germline. The V end was cut by 6 bases, the J end by 6 bases, with 23 bases between. The CDR3 protein is CASSLLGIVGGQTQYF. The CDR3 DNA follows: TGTGCCAGCAGTTTGCTAGGGATCGTAGGGGGACAGACCCAGTACTTC.

The gene calls are TRBV5-6 and TRBJ2-5, with D perhaps TRBD1 (6 bases). Germline V gene lookup returns CDR1 SGHDT and CDR2 YYEEEE. V lost 2 bases to trimming and J lost 5 bases, with 13 bases between them. CDR3 size: 14 residues. The CDR3 sequence: CASSLPGAMETQYF. In DNA, the CDR3 is TGTGCCAGCAGCTTACCAGGGGCCATGGAGACCCAGTACTTC.

This rearrangement joins TRBV27 to TRBJ1-4, with 9 nucleotides matching TRBD1. Germline-derived CDR1 and CDR2 are MNHEY and SMNVEV (reference sequence). The trim removed 2 bases at V and 5 bases at J, leaving 6 bases unmatched. The CDR3 sequence is 16 residues long. The CDR3 protein is CASSLVWDRANEKLFF. CDR3 bases: TGTGCCAGCAGTTTAGTTTGGGACAGGGCGAATGAAAAACTGTTTTTT.

The genes are TRBV27 and TRBJ2-1, with TRBD1 as a possible D gene (6 bases). Germline lookup yields CDR1 MNHEY and CDR2 SMNVEV (reference sequence). The CDR3 length is 15 residues. Between the trimmed V and J ends, which lost 5 bases and 2 bases, there was a span of 13 bases. CDR3 sequence: CASSPGTLPYNEQFF. The CDR3 DNA reads as TGTGCCAGCAGTCCCGGGACATTGCCCTACAATGAGCAGTTCTTC.

The J gene is TRBJ1-4, the V gene TRBV6-1; D remains unclear. Germline CDR1 is MNHNS and CDR2 is SASEGT. Trimming shortened V by 3 bases and J by 5 bases, and 7 bases separated the two germline ends. This CDR3 has 13 amino acids. The CDR3 loop is CASSDRINEKLFF. Written as DNA, the CDR3 is TGTGCCAGCAGTGACAGAATAAATGAAAAACTGTTTTTT.

The chain employs TRBV28 and TRBJ2-3, with 10 bases lining up with TRBD2. The trim removed 3 bases at V and 3 bases at J, leaving 6 bases unmatched. The germline CDR1 and CDR2 sequences are MDHEN and SYDVKM. The CDR3 consists of 16 residues. This chain's CDR3 is CASSLGAGGRTDTQYF. CDR3 sequence (DNA): TGTGCCAGCAGTTTGGGAGCGGGGGGGCGGACAGATACGCAGTATTTT.

V is TRBV13 and J is TRBJ1-1, with 7 bases aligning to TRBD1. After removal of 6 bases from V and 4 bases from J, the junction contained 5 bases not matched to a gene. This CDR3 is built from 13 residues. In germline, CDR1 is PRHDT, CDR2 FYEKMQ (reference sequence). The CDR3 sequence is CASSSPGGTEAFF. The CDR3 DNA follows: TGTGCCAGCAGTTCCCCAGGGGGCACTGAAGCTTTCTTT.

The V call is TRBV5-4, the J call TRBJ1-2; TRBD1 agrees at 10 bases. The CDR3 contains 16 residues. Germline V gene lookup returns CDR1 SGHNT and CDR2 YYREEE (reference sequence). V was pared by 0 bases and J by 3 bases, with 5 bases of the junction left unmatched. The CDR3 sequence is CASSLATGGRYYGYTF. The CDR3 DNA reads TGTGCCAGCAGCTTGGCGACAGGGGGCCGGTACTATGGCTACACCTTC.

The chain employs TRBV6-1 and TRBJ2-5, with 9 bases matching TRBD2. V lost 4 bases to trimming and J lost 5 bases; unmatched junction nucleotides: 17. This CDR3 is built from 18 residues. Germline V gives CDR1 MNHNS, CDR2 SASEGT. The CDR3 is CASSARPPQGREGETQYF. The CDR3 DNA is TGTGCCAGCAGTGCCCGACCTCCACAGGGGCGGGAGGGGGAGACCCAGTACTTC.

The chain carries TRBV4-1 and TRBJ1-3; D gene unclear. Trimming took off 4 bases at V and 2 bases at J, with 21 bases between the two ends. This CDR3 has 18 amino acids. Germline-derived CDR1 and CDR2 are MGHRA and YSYEKL. CDR3 sequence: CASSLTWTDPSPGNTIYF. DNA of the CDR3: TGCGCCAGCAGCCTGACATGGACTGACCCGTCTCCTGGAAACACCATATATTTT.

This clone was seen only a few times. V and J are TRBV5-1 and TRBJ1-5, with D maybe TRBD1 (5 bases). CDR3 length equals 15 residues. The germline CDR1 and CDR2 sequences are SGHRS and YFSETQ. V was shortened by 5 bases and J by 3 bases, with 15 bases between the two germline ends. For the CDR3, the DNA is TGCGCCAGCAGATCTGGGGGGGAACTCAATCAGCCCCAGCATTTT. This translates into CASRSGGELNQPQHF. Full variable domain (missing parts from reference TRBV5-1 and TRBJ1-5): KAGVTQTPRYLIKTRGQQVTLSCSPISGHRSVSWYQQTPGQGLQFLFEYFSETQRNKGNFPGRFSGRQFSNSRSEMNVSTLELGDSALYLCASRSGGELNQPQHFGDGTRLSIL.

This clone was recorded a few times. This chain joins TRBV6-5 and TRBJ2-7, with a tentative D call TRBD2 (5 bases). V was pared by 0 bases and J by 6 bases, with 9 bases between. CDR3 length equals 13 residues. Germline V gene lookup returns CDR1 MNHEY and CDR2 SVGAGI. CDR3 sequence: CASSYSHRGEQYF. The CDR3 DNA is TGTGCCAGCAGTTACTCTCATCGGGGCGAGCAGTACTTC.

This chain connects TRBV28 to TRBJ2-5; TRBD2 agrees at 9 bases. Judging by the DNA end, TRBJ2-7 fits better; the J call may be wrong. The CDR3 spans 15 residues. Per the germline V gene, CDR1 is MDHEN and CDR2 is SYDVKM. CDR3 sequence (DNA): TGTGCCAGCAGTTTAGTGCGGGAGGGCCTCTACGAGCAGTACTTC. Amino acid sequence: CASSLVREGLYEQYF.

This clone was found a few times. J is TRBJ1-2 and V is TRBV2; no reliable D call. With 3 bases removed from V and 8 bases from J, the gap between germline ends came to 13 bases. The CDR3 is 13 amino acids. Per the germline V gene, CDR1 is SNHLY and CDR2 is FYNNEI. The CDR3 nucleotides are TGTGCCAGCAGTGATATGGCAGATGCCGGCTACACCTTC. This codes for CASSDMADAGYTF. The full variable domain, its missing parts supplied by reference TRBV2 and TRBJ1-2, is EPEVTQTPSHQVTQMGQEVILRCVPISNHLYFYWYRQILGQKVEFLVSFYNNEISEKSEIFDDQFSVERPDGSNFTLKIRSTKLEDSAMYFCASSDMADAGYTFGSGTRLTVV.